Sequencing of this TCR beta chain was carried out in a study of cytomegalovirus exposure and HLA in healthy donors. PCR was performed using 60 Vbeta and 13 Jbeta primers. Only in-frame clones appear in the TCRdb table, and some are missing; sequencing was by immunoSEQ multiplex PCR. This sample yields some 130,000 clones, of which around 74% are seen a single time; roughly 7.3% belongs to the top ten. Germline V CDR1 and CDR2: SGHNT, YENEEA. CDR3 size: 13 residues. V lost 5 bases to trimming and J lost 4 bases, with 10 bases between them. The chain links TRBV11-3 to TRBJ2-3; no clear D. The sequence came from a male donor in good health and CMV-seronegative. Material for sequencing was PBMCs. CDR3 coding DNA: TGTGCCAGCAGCCTCTCCGGGTCAGATACGCAGTATTTT. It yields the protein CASSLSGSDTQYF.